This T cell receptor (beta chain) was captured in a study of molecular identifiers for immune sequencing clone quantification. General study findings and limits: Whereas naive cells kept under 1% of molecules in clones above 20 RNA copies, such clones held over 99% in effectors.

Previously described methods and listed TCR primers produced bulk TCR libraries. TCRdb re-analysed the PCR reads in MiXCR, keeping a single row per CDR3 protein. The sample shows about 510,000 distinct CDR3 sequences, around 23% of them seen only once. This clonotype was counted a few times. As yet, its antigen is unknown. Germline CDR1 reads SNHLY; CDR2 reads FYNNEI. The CDR3 covers 13 residues. Trimming cost V 8 bases and J 3 bases, with 12 bases left between them. This clonotype was sampled from a human donor in good health. Some libraries in this study had Jurkat cell RNA spiked in. The source material was naive CD8+ T cells from blood, with Jurkat cell RNA spiked in. The subset is: FACS-sorted CD8+CD4-CCR7+CD45RA+ naive T cells. This chain connects TRBV2 to TRBJ2-3, with no clear D. The CDR3 sequence: CASLGGPTDTQYF. As DNA, the CDR3 is TGTGCCAGCCTAGGTGGGCCGACAGATACGCAGTATTTT.